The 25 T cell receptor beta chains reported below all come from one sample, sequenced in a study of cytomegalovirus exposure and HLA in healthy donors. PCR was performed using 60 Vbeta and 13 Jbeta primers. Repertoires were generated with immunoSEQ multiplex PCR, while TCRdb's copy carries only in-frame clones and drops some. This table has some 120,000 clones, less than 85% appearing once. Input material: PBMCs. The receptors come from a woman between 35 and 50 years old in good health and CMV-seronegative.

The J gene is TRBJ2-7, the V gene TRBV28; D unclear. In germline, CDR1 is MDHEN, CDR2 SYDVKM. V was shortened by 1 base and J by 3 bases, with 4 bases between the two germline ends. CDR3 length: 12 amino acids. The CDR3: CASSLLSYEQYF. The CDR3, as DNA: TGTGCCAGCAGTTTATTGAGCTACGAGCAGTACTTC.

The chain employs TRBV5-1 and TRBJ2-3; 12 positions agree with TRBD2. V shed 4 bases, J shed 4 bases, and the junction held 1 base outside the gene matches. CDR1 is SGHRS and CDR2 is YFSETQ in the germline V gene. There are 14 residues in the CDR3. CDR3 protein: CASSLAGGPDTQYF. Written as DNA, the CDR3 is TGCGCCAGCAGCCTAGCGGGGGGGCCAGATACGCAGTATTTT.

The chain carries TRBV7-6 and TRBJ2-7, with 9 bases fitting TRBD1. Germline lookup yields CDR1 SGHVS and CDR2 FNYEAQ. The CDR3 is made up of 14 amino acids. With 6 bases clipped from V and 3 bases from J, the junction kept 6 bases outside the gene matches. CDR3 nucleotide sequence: TGTGCCAGCAGACCCGGGACAGGGATCTACGAGCAGTACTTC. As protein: CASRPGTGIYEQYF.

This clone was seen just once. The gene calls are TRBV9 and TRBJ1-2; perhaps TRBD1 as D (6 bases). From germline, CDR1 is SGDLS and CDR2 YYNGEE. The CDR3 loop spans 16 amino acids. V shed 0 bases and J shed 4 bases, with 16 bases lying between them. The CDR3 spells CASSVAGDLGIYGYTF. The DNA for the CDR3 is TGTGCCAGCAGCGTAGCAGGGGACCTGGGGATCTATGGCTACACCTTC.

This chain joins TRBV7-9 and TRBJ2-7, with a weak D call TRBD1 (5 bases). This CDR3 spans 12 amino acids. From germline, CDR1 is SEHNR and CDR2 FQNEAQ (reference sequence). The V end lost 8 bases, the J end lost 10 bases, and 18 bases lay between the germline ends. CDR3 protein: CASQGAGPVQYF. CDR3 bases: TGTGCCAGCCAAGGGGCAGGGCCCGTTCAGTACTTC. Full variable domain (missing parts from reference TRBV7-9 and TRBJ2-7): DTGVSQNPRHKITKRGQNVTFRCDPISEHNRLYWYRQTLGQGPEFLTYFQNEAQLEKSRLLSDRFSAERPKGSFSTLEIQRTEQGDSAMYLCASQGAGPVQYFGPGTRLTVT.

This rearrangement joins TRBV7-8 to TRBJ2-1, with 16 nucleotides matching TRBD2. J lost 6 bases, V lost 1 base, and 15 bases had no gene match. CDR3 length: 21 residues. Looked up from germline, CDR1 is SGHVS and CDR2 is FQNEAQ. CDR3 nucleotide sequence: TGTGCCAGCAGCTTAGTTTCGGGGGGACTAGCGGGAGGGCACTTCCCCAATGAGCAGTTCTTC. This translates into CASSLVSGGLAGGHFPNEQFF.

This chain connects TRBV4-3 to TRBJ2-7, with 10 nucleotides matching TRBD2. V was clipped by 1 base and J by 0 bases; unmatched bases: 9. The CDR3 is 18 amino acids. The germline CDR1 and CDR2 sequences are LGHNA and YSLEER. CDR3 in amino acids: CASSQARSGGATSYEQYF. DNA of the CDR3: TGCGCCAGCAGCCAAGCTCGAAGCGGGGGGGCGACCTCCTACGAGCAGTACTTC.

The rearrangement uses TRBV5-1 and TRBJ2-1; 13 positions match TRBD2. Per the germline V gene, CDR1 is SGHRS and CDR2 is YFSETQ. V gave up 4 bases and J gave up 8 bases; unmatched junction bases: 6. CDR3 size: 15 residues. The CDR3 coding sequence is TGCGCCAGCAGCCCACGGACTAGCGGGAGCGATGAGCAGTTCTTC. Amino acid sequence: CASSPRTSGSDEQFF.

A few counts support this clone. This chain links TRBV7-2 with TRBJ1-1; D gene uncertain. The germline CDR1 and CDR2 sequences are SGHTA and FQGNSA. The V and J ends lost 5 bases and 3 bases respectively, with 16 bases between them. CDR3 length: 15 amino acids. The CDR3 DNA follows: TGTGCCAGCAGCCCCAGGACGGGGAGGCACACTGAAGCTTTCTTT. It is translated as CASSPRTGRHTEAFF.

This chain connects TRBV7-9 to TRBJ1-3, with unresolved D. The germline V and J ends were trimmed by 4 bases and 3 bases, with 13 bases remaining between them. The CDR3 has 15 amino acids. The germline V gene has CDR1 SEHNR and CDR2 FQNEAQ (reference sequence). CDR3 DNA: TGTGCCAGCAGCTCGGGTCCCGCCTATGGAAACACCATATATTTT. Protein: CASSSGPAYGNTIYF. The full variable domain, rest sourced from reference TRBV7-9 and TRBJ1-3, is DTGVSQNPRHKITKRGQNVTFRCDPISEHNRLYWYRQTLGQGPEFLTYFQNEAQLEKSRLLSDRFSAERPKGSFSTLEIQRTEQGDSAMYLCASSSGPAYGNTIYFGEGSWLTVV.

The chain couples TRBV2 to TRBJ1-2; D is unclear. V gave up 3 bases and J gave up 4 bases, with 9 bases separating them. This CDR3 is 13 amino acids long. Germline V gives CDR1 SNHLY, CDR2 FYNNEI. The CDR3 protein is CASSDMRSYGYTF. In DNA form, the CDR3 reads TGTGCCAGCAGTGATATGAGGTCCTATGGCTACACCTTC.

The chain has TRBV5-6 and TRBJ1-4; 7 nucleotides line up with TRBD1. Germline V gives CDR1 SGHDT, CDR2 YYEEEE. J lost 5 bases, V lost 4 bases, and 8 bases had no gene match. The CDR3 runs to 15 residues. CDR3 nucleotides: TGTGCCAGCAGCGGGGCTGGGACAGAAAATGAAAAACTGTTTTTT. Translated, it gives CASSGAGTENEKLFF.

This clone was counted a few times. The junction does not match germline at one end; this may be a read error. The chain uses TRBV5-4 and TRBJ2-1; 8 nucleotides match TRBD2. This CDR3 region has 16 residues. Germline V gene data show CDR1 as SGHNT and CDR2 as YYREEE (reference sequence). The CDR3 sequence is CASSQEAGELYNEQFF. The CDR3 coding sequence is TGCGCCAGCAGCCAAGAAGCGGGAGAACTCTACAATGAGCAGTTCTTC.

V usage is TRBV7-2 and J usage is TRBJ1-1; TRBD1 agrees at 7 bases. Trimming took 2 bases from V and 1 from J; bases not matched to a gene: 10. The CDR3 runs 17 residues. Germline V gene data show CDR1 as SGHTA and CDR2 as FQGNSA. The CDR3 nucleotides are TGTGCCAGCAGCTTAAGGCCTATGACAGGGAGGAACACTGAAGCTTTCTTT. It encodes CASSLRPMTGRNTEAFF.

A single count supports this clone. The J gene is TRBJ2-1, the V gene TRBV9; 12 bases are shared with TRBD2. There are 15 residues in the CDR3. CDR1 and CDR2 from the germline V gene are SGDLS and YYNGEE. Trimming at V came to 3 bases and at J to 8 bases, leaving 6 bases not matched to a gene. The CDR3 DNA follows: TGTGCCAGCAGCGGGCGACTAGCGGGGGTTTATGAGCAGTTCTTC. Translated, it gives CASSGRLAGVYEQFF. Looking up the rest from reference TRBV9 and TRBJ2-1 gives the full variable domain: DSGVTQTPKHLITATGQRVTLRCSPRSGDLSVYWYQQSLDQGLQFLIQYYNGEERAKGNILERFSAQQFPDLHSELNLSSLELGDSALYFCASSGRLAGVYEQFFGPGTRLTVL.

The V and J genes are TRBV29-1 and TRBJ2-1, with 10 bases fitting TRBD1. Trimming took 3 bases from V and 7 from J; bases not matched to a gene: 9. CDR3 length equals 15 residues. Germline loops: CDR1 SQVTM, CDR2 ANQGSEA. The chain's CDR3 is CSVDSTGGNTNEQFF. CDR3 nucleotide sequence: TGCAGCGTTGATTCGACAGGGGGCAATACGAATGAGCAGTTCTTC.

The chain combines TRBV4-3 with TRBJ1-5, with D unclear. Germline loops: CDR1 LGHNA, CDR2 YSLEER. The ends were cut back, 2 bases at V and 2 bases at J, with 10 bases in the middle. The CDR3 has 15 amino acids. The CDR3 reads CASSQSRLGNQPQHF. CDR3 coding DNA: TGCGCCAGCAGCCAATCTAGGCTTGGCAATCAGCCCCAGCATTTT.

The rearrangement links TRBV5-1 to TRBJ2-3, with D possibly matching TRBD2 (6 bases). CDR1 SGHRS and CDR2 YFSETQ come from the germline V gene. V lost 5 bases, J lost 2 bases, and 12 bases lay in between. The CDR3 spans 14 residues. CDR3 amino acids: CASRKLANTDTQYF. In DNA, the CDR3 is TGCGCCAGCAGAAAACTAGCCAACACAGATACGCAGTATTTT.

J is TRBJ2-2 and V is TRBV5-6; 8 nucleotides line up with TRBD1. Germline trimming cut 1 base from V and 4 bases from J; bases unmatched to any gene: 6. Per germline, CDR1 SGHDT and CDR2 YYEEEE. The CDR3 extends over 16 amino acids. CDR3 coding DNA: TGTGCCAGCAGCTTGATGAGGACAGGGATCACCGGGGAGCTGTTTTTT. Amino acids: CASSLMRTGITGELFF.

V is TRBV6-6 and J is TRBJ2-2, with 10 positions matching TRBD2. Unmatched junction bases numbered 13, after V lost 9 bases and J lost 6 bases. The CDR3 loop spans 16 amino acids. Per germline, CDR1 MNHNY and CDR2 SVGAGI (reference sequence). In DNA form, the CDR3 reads TGTGCCAGTCGTCCTCGTAGCGGGAGGTCTCCCGGGGAGCTGTTTTTT. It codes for CASRPRSGRSPGELFF.

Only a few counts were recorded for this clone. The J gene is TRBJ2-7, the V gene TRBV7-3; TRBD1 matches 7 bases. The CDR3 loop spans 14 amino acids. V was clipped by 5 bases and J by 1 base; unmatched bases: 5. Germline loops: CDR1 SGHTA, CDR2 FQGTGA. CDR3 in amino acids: CASSPRQGSYEQYF. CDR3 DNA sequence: TGTGCCAGCAGCCCCAGACAGGGTTCCTACGAGCAGTACTTC.

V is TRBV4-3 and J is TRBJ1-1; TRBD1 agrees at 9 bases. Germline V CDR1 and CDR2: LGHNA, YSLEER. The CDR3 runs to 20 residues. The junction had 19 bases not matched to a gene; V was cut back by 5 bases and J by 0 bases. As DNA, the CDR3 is TGCGCCAGCAGCGCCTCGTGGTATGGGACAGGGACTATTATGAACACTGAAGCTTTCTTT. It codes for CASSASWYGTGTIMNTEAFF.

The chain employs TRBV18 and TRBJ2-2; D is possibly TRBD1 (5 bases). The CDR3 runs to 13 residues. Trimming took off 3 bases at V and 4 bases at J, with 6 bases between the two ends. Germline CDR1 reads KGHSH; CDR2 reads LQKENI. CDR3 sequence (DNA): TGTGCCAGCTCACCCCAGGGCACCGGGGAGCTGTTTTTT. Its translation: CASSPQGTGELFF.

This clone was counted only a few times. This CDR3 is CASSLFDSLNTEAFF. The CDR3 bases are TGTGCCAGCAGTTTATTTGACAGCCTGAACACTGAAGCTTTCTTT. The chain employs TRBV27 and TRBJ1-1, with D perhaps TRBD1 (5 bases). Trimming stripped 1 base from V and 0 bases from J, with 9 bases between. Per the germline V gene, CDR1 is MNHEY and CDR2 is SMNVEV (reference sequence). The CDR3 contains 15 residues.

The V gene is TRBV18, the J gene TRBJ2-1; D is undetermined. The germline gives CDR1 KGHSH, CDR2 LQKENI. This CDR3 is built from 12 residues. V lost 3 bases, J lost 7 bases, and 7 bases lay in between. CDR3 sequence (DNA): TGTGCCAGCTCACCTAGATTGAATGAGCAGTTCTTC. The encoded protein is CASSPRLNEQFF.